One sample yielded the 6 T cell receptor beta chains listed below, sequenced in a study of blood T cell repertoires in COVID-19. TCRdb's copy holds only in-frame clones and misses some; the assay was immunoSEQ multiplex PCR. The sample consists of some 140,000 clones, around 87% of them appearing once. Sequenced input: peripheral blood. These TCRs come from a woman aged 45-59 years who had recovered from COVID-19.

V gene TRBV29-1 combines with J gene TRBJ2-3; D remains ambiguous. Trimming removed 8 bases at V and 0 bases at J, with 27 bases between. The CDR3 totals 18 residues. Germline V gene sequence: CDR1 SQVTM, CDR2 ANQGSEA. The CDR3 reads CSTPRGRSITTSTDTQYF. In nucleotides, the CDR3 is TGCAGCACACCTCGTGGGCGCTCGATTACCACTAGCACAGATACGCAGTATTTT.

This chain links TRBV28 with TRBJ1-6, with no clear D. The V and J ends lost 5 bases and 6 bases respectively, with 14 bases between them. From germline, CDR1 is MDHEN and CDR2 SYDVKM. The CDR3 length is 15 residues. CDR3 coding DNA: TGTGCCAGCAGTCCGAGAGGACTTCCTAATTCACCCCTCCACTTT. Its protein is CASSPRGLPNSPLHF.

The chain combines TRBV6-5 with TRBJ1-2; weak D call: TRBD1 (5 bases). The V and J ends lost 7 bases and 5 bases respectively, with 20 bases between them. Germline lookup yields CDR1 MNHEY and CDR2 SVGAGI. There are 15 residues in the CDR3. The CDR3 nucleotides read TGTGCCAGCACCTCCGGGGGAGGGAGAGGGTATGGCTACACCTTC. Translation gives CASTSGGGRGYGYTF.

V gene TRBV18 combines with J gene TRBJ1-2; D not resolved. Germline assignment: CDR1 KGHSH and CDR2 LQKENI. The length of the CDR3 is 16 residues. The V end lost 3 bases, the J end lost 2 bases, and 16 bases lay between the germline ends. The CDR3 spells CASSPLLESPNYGYTF. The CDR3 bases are TGTGCCAGCTCACCCCTTCTAGAAAGCCCGAACTATGGCTACACCTTC.

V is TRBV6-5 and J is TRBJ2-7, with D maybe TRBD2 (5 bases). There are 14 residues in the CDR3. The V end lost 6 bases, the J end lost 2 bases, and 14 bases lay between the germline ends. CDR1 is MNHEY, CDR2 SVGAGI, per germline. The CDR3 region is CASRGRIGTYEQYF. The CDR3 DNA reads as TGTGCCAGCAGGGGGAGAATTGGCACCTACGAGCAGTACTTC.

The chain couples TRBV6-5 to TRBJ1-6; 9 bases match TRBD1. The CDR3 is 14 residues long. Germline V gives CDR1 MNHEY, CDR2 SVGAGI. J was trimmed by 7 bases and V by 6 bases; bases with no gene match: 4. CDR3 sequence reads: CASSTGTGNSPLHF. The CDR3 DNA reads TGTGCCAGCAGCACAGGGACAGGGAATTCACCCCTCCACTTT.